These T cell receptor beta chains were read from a single sample in a study of cytomegalovirus exposure and HLA in healthy donors. Produced via immunoSEQ multiplex PCR; TCRdb's table is partial and in-frame only. The table has about 120,000 clones, around three quarters seen once. The source material was PBMCs. The receptors here all came from a man aged 25 to 45 in good health and CMV-seropositive. The CDR3 runs from the conserved cysteine through the conserved F or W. Each record gives: D gene, clone size, V gene, J gene, CDR3 protein, CDR3 DNA. A D gene is named only where the DNA matches it firmly. Clone size is given for some rows only: seen once, a few or many times, or a class if the clone is expanded.

d_gene: .
abundance: .
v_gene: TRBV9
j_gene: TRBJ2-3
CDR3aa: CASSVSGNKDTQYF
CDR3nt: TGTGCCAGCAGCGTCTCAGGGAACAAAGATACGCAGTATTTT

d_gene: TRBD2
abundance: few
v_gene: TRBV7-9
j_gene: TRBJ2-7
CDR3aa: CASSPIRGTSGGASYEQYF
CDR3nt: TGTGCCAGCAGCCCAATACGAGGGACTAGCGGGGGGGCTAGTTACGAGCAGTACTTC

d_gene: .
abundance: few
v_gene: TRBV9
j_gene: TRBJ1-1
CDR3aa: CASSSGGVRTEAFF
CDR3nt: TGTGCCAGCAGCAGCGGGGGAGTGCGGACTGAAGCTTTCTTT

d_gene: .
abundance: .
v_gene: TRBV9
j_gene: TRBJ1-6
CDR3aa: CASSVASSYNSPLHF
CDR3nt: TGTGCCAGCAGCGTAGCCAGCTCCTATAATTCACCCCTCCACTTT

d_gene: .
abundance: .
v_gene: TRBV4-3
j_gene: TRBJ2-2
CDR3aa: CASSQERQGYELFF
CDR3nt: TGCGCCAGCAGCCAAGAACGGCAGGGGTATGAGCTGTTTTTT

d_gene: .
abundance: .
v_gene: TRBV4-3
j_gene: TRBJ2-7
CDR3aa: CASSQQQEGHYEQYF
CDR3nt: TGCGCCAGCAGCCAGCAACAGGAAGGACACTACGAGCAGTACTTC

d_gene: .
abundance: .
v_gene: TRBV4-3
j_gene: TRBJ2-3
CDR3aa: CASSPRSSDTQYF
CDR3nt: TGCGCCAGCAGCCCGCGGTCTTCGGATACGCAGTATTTT

d_gene: TRBD2
abundance: .
v_gene: TRBV9
j_gene: TRBJ2-3
CDR3aa: CASSVGTSGSIDTQYF
CDR3nt: TGTGCCAGCAGCGTAGGGACTAGCGGGAGTATAGATACGCAGTATTTT

d_gene: TRBD1
abundance: .
v_gene: TRBV6-5
j_gene: TRBJ1-2
CDR3aa: CASSYGTGFNGYTF
CDR3nt: TGTGCCAGCAGTTATGGGACAGGGTTTAATGGCTACACCTTC

d_gene: TRBD2
abundance: .
v_gene: TRBV4-2
j_gene: TRBJ2-2
CDR3aa: CASSQELAGETGELFF
CDR3nt: TGTGCCAGCAGCCAAGAACTAGCGGGGGAGACCGGGGAGCTGTTTTTT

d_gene: TRBD1
abundance: .
v_gene: TRBV5-1
j_gene: TRBJ2-2
CDR3aa: CASSLWTGTNTGELFF
CDR3nt: TGCGCCAGCAGCTTATGGACAGGGACGAACACCGGGGAGCTGTTTTTT

d_gene: .
abundance: once
v_gene: TRBV28
j_gene: TRBJ1-3
CDR3aa: CASRLTRRGSSGNTIYF
CDR3nt: TGTGCCAGCCGACTAACGAGAAGGGGGAGCTCTGGAAACACCATATATTTT

d_gene: TRBD2
abundance: .
v_gene: TRBV7-9
j_gene: TRBJ2-1
CDR3aa: CASSEPGASGSQNEQFF
CDR3nt: TGTGCCAGCAGCGAACCAGGGGCAAGCGGGAGTCAGAATGAGCAGTTCTTC

d_gene: TRBD2
abundance: few
v_gene: TRBV5-1
j_gene: TRBJ2-1
CDR3aa: CASSVAGNLYNEQFF
CDR3nt: TGCGCCAGCTCAGTAGCGGGGAACCTCTACAATGAGCAGTTCTTC

d_gene: .
abundance: few
v_gene: TRBV6-6
j_gene: TRBJ1-1
CDR3aa: CASSFSTGSTEAFF
CDR3nt: TGTGCCAGCAGTTTCTCCACAGGATCCACTGAAGCTTTCTTT

d_gene: TRBD1
abundance: .
v_gene: TRBV7-2
j_gene: TRBJ2-1
CDR3aa: CASSFRDRVMGEQFF
CDR3nt: TGTGCCAGCAGCTTCCGGGACAGGGTTATGGGTGAGCAGTTCTTC

d_gene: TRBD2
abundance: .
v_gene: TRBV28
j_gene: TRBJ2-7
CDR3aa: CASSPGLAVYEQYF
CDR3nt: TGTGCCAGCAGTCCGGGACTAGCGGTTTACGAGCAGTACTTC

d_gene: .
abundance: few
v_gene: TRBV4-3
j_gene: TRBJ2-1
CDR3aa: CASSQDRGGFTYNEQFF
CDR3nt: TGCGCCAGCAGCCAAGATAGAGGAGGGTTTACCTACAATGAGCAGTTCTTC

d_gene: TRBD1
abundance: .
v_gene: TRBV5-1
j_gene: TRBJ2-2
CDR3aa: CASSPPDREELFF
CDR3nt: TGCGCCAGCAGTCCCCCCGACAGGGAGGAGCTGTTTTTT

d_gene: TRBD1
abundance: .
v_gene: TRBV7-7
j_gene: TRBJ2-5
CDR3aa: CASSLDREETQYF
CDR3nt: TGTGCTAGCAGTTTGGACAGGGAAGAGACCCAGTACTTC

d_gene: .
abundance: .
v_gene: TRBV5-1
j_gene: TRBJ2-5
CDR3aa: CASSQTPGRGAGNKETQYF
CDR3nt: TGCGCCAGCAGCCAAACTCCAGGACGGGGTGCCGGTAACAAAGAGACCCAGTACTTC

d_gene: .
abundance: .
v_gene: TRBV7-9
j_gene: TRBJ2-3
CDR3aa: CASSSSLGLTFTDTQYF
CDR3nt: TGTGCCAGCAGCTCCTCATTGGGGCTGACCTTCACAGATACGCAGTATTTT

d_gene: .
abundance: .
v_gene: TRBV12-5
j_gene: TRBJ1-3
CDR3aa: CASGFEVGTIYF
CDR3nt: TGTGCTAGTGGTTTTGAAGTCGGCACCATATATTTT

d_gene: .
abundance: .
v_gene: TRBV5-1
j_gene: TRBJ1-4
CDR3aa: CASSPLGRANEKLFF
CDR3nt: TGCGCCAGCAGCCCACTAGGACGGGCTAATGAAAAACTGTTTTTT

d_gene: .
abundance: .
v_gene: TRBV2
j_gene: TRBJ1-6
CDR3aa: CASKGDYNSPLHF
CDR3nt: TGTGCCAGCAAAGGAGATTATAATTCACCCCTCCACTTT

d_gene: .
abundance: .
v_gene: TRBV13
j_gene: TRBJ2-2
CDR3aa: CASSSRDKISNIGELFF
CDR3nt: TGTGCCAGCAGCTCCCGGGACAAGATCTCGAACATCGGGGAGCTGTTTTTT

d_gene: TRBD1
abundance: once
v_gene: TRBV6-1
j_gene: TRBJ2-6
CDR3aa: CASSGTGGLTF
CDR3nt: TGTGCCAGCAGTGGGACAGGCGGCCTGACTTTC

d_gene: .
abundance: .
v_gene: TRBV28
j_gene: TRBJ2-5
CDR3aa: CASSSASGGYQETQYF
CDR3nt: TGTGCCAGCAGTTCAGCGTCAGGGGGGTACCAAGAGACCCAGTACTTC

d_gene: .
abundance: .
v_gene: TRBV27
j_gene: TRBJ2-3
CDR3aa: CASSLSPGQRTDTQYF
CDR3nt: TGTGCCAGCAGTTTATCACCTGGACAGCGCACAGATACGCAGTATTTT

d_gene: TRBD1
abundance: .
v_gene: TRBV7-6
j_gene: TRBJ1-2
CDR3aa: CASSAIPGQGLYGYTF
CDR3nt: TGTGCCAGCAGCGCCATCCCGGGACAGGGCTTGTATGGCTACACCTTC

d_gene: TRBD2
abundance: .
v_gene: TRBV5-4
j_gene: TRBJ2-7
CDR3aa: CASIPRGGHRDEQYF
CDR3nt: TGTGCCAGCATCCCCCGGGGGGGCCATAGGGACGAGCAGTACTTC

d_gene: .
abundance: .
v_gene: TRBV5-6
j_gene: TRBJ2-3
CDR3aa: CASSPLRSTDTQYF
CDR3nt: TGTGCCAGCAGCCCACTGCGGAGCACAGATACGCAGTATTTT

d_gene: .
abundance: .
v_gene: TRBV2
j_gene: TRBJ1-2
CDR3aa: CASRTQGLDGYTF
CDR3nt: TGTGCCAGCAGGACCCAGGGATTGGATGGCTACACCTTC

d_gene: .
abundance: .
v_gene: TRBV5-4
j_gene: TRBJ1-4
CDR3aa: CASSLGGRRKLFF
CDR3nt: TGTGCCAGCAGCTTGGGTGGCCGGAGAAAACTGTTTTTT

d_gene: TRBD2
abundance: few
v_gene: TRBV7-2
j_gene: TRBJ2-3
CDR3aa: CASSLVVGAGGGGDTQYF
CDR3nt: TGTGCCAGCAGCTTAGTAGTGGGAGCGGGAGGCGGGGGAGATACGCAGTATTTT

d_gene: .
abundance: .
v_gene: TRBV4-3
j_gene: TRBJ1-2
CDR3aa: CASSLTGMQDGYTF
CDR3nt: TGCGCCAGCAGCCTCACAGGGATGCAGGATGGCTACACCTTC

d_gene: .
abundance: .
v_gene: TRBV5-6
j_gene: TRBJ2-7
CDR3aa: CASTSTLAEQYF
CDR3nt: TGTGCCAGCACCTCAACCCTAGCCGAGCAGTACTTC

d_gene: .
abundance: .
v_gene: TRBV4-3
j_gene: TRBJ2-5
CDR3aa: CASSQGLEETQYF
CDR3nt: TGCGCCAGCAGCCAAGGACTGGAAGAGACCCAGTACTTC

d_gene: .
abundance: .
v_gene: TRBV11-1
j_gene: TRBJ1-2
CDR3aa: CASSLGESYGYTF
CDR3nt: TGTGCCAGCAGCTTAGGGGAGTCCTATGGCTACACCTTC

d_gene: .
abundance: .
v_gene: TRBV7-8
j_gene: TRBJ1-4
CDR3aa: CASSLAQGPRRAKLFF
CDR3nt: TGTGCCAGCAGCTTAGCTCAGGGACCCAGGAGGGCAAAACTGTTTTTT

d_gene: .
abundance: .
v_gene: TRBV4-3
j_gene: TRBJ1-6
CDR3aa: CASSQDPFRDIDNSPLHF
CDR3nt: TGCGCCAGCAGCCAAGATCCCTTCCGGGACATAGATAATTCACCCCTCCACTTT

d_gene: .
abundance: .
v_gene: TRBV6-1
j_gene: TRBJ1-2
CDR3aa: CASSLKDAGYGYTF
CDR3nt: TGTGCCAGCAGTCTCAAAGATGCGGGGTATGGCTACACCTTC

d_gene: .
abundance: .
v_gene: TRBV7-7
j_gene: TRBJ1-2
CDR3aa: CASSPLGGAYGYTF
CDR3nt: TGTGCTAGCAGCCCCTTAGGGGGGGCATACGGCTACACCTTC

d_gene: .
abundance: .
v_gene: TRBV6-5
j_gene: TRBJ1-1
CDR3aa: CASSYESGFKNTEAFF
CDR3nt: TGTGCCAGCAGTTACGAGTCAGGGTTTAAGAACACTGAAGCTTTCTTT

d_gene: TRBD1
abundance: once
v_gene: TRBV29-1
j_gene: TRBJ2-7
CDR3aa: CSVGTGGSYEQYF
CDR3nt: TGCAGCGTTGGAACAGGGGGCTCCTACGAGCAGTACTTC